These T cell receptor beta chains were read from a single sample in a study of cytomegalovirus exposure and HLA in healthy donors. Profiled with immunoSEQ multiplex PCR; TCRdb holds only in-frame clones, not every one. The sample contains about 190,000 clones, roughly 88% of which appear only once. The sequenced sample consisted of PBMCs. These receptors came from a woman younger than 30 in good health and CMV-seronegative. Each CDR3 is given without its conserved first and last residue. D genes are given only for firm matches.

J gene: TRBJ1-5; D gene: NA; V gene: TRBV9; CDR3 protein: ASSARDGQPQH
J gene: TRBJ1-1; D gene: NA; V gene: TRBV9; CDR3 protein: ASSPQGGRAEAF
J gene: TRBJ2-7; D gene: TRBD1; V gene: TRBV11-2; CDR3 protein: ASSLDHLRDSPYEQY
J gene: TRBJ1-2; D gene: NA; V gene: TRBV19; CDR3 protein: ASSTAGAYGYT
J gene: TRBJ1-1; D gene: TRBD1; V gene: TRBV29-1; CDR3 protein: SVEGWAGGAGEAF
J gene: TRBJ1-5; D gene: NA; V gene: TRBV7-8; CDR3 protein: ASRPGRGSEVSYQPQH
J gene: TRBJ2-1; D gene: NA; V gene: TRBV5-1; CDR3 protein: ASSLEPGSWRGEQF
J gene: TRBJ2-7; D gene: TRBD2; V gene: TRBV7-3; CDR3 protein: ASSPDGREGEQY
J gene: TRBJ1-1; D gene: NA; V gene: TRBV18; CDR3 protein: ASSRVTGFRTEAF
J gene: TRBJ2-5; D gene: TRBD2; V gene: TRBV29-1; CDR3 protein: SVTGLAGGPQETQY
J gene: TRBJ1-1; D gene: TRBD1; V gene: TRBV6-1; CDR3 protein: ASSGTGGLLNTEAF
J gene: TRBJ1-2; D gene: TRBD1; V gene: TRBV30; CDR3 protein: AWGQVYGYT
J gene: TRBJ2-1; D gene: NA; V gene: TRBV2; CDR3 protein: ASSTQGGTYNEQF
J gene: TRBJ2-1; D gene: NA; V gene: TRBV4-1; CDR3 protein: ASGPNPYNEQF
J gene: TRBJ2-7; D gene: NA; V gene: TRBV14; CDR3 protein: ASSQAWSPSYEQY
J gene: TRBJ1-2; D gene: TRBD1; V gene: TRBV19; CDR3 protein: ASSRDRGIYGYT
J gene: TRBJ2-1; D gene: NA; V gene: TRBV4-2; CDR3 protein: ASSQGPSQISNEQF
J gene: TRBJ2-3; D gene: TRBD2; V gene: TRBV6-4; CDR3 protein: ASSEAGEADTQY
J gene: TRBJ1-1; D gene: NA; V gene: TRBV7-2; CDR3 protein: ASSSHVNTEAF
J gene: TRBJ1-2; D gene: TRBD1; V gene: TRBV5-1; CDR3 protein: ASRPGQPNGRLYIPFGYT
J gene: TRBJ1-1; D gene: NA; V gene: TRBV19; CDR3 protein: ASSIGRLMTEAF
J gene: TRBJ1-2; D gene: TRBD1; V gene: TRBV6-5; CDR3 protein: ASSYSDRGRGGYT
J gene: TRBJ2-3; D gene: NA; V gene: TRBV11-3; CDR3 protein: ASSLSHTTTDTQY
J gene: TRBJ1-5; D gene: TRBD1; V gene: TRBV7-9; CDR3 protein: ASSLGTGGFEGNQPQH
J gene: TRBJ2-1; D gene: NA; V gene: TRBV14; CDR3 protein: ASSQVYRTASYNEQF
J gene: TRBJ2-2; D gene: NA; V gene: TRBV25-1; CDR3 protein: ASSAERDTGELF
J gene: TRBJ1-3; D gene: TRBD1; V gene: TRBV2; CDR3 protein: ASRIDREELGNTIY
J gene: TRBJ1-2; D gene: NA; V gene: TRBV30; CDR3 protein: AWTPGVGGYT
J gene: TRBJ2-5; D gene: TRBD1; V gene: TRBV7-9; CDR3 protein: ASSRDRGQETQY
J gene: TRBJ2-3; D gene: NA; V gene: TRBV9; CDR3 protein: ASGLETQY
J gene: TRBJ1-6; D gene: NA; V gene: TRBV19; CDR3 protein: ASSIQTVGNSPLH
J gene: TRBJ1-3; D gene: NA; V gene: TRBV30; CDR3 protein: AWSVRNTIY
J gene: TRBJ2-1; D gene: TRBD2; V gene: TRBV15; CDR3 protein: ATSLLAGSYNEQF
J gene: TRBJ2-3; D gene: NA; V gene: TRBV30; CDR3 protein: AWSAGGTDTQY
J gene: TRBJ1-2; D gene: NA; V gene: TRBV7-9; CDR3 protein: ASSLFPTSGWYYGYT
J gene: TRBJ2-1; D gene: TRBD1; V gene: TRBV10-3; CDR3 protein: AISPQGYEQF
J gene: TRBJ2-3; D gene: TRBD2; V gene: TRBV4-1; CDR3 protein: ASSEETSGGDTQY
J gene: TRBJ1-1; D gene: NA; V gene: TRBV5-4; CDR3 protein: ASSLRRELNTEAF
J gene: TRBJ1-1; D gene: NA; V gene: TRBV4-1; CDR3 protein: ASSHWEVMNTEAF
J gene: TRBJ2-7; D gene: TRBD2; V gene: TRBV15; CDR3 protein: ATSRVGGGSYEQY
J gene: TRBJ1-2; D gene: TRBD1; V gene: TRBV19; CDR3 protein: ASSSGQGNYGYT
J gene: TRBJ1-1; D gene: NA; V gene: TRBV19; CDR3 protein: ASSQTGLNTEAF
J gene: TRBJ1-2; D gene: TRBD1; V gene: TRBV11-2; CDR3 protein: ASSVRRDSANYGYT
J gene: TRBJ2-3; D gene: NA; V gene: TRBV18; CDR3 protein: ASSPSSTDTQY
J gene: TRBJ2-2; D gene: NA; V gene: TRBV2; CDR3 protein: ASSRTRNTGELF
J gene: TRBJ2-7; D gene: TRBD1; V gene: TRBV9; CDR3 protein: ASSPTGTAAYEQY
J gene: TRBJ1-2; D gene: NA; V gene: TRBV30; CDR3 protein: AWSGPQPNSRGGDYGYT
J gene: TRBJ2-5; D gene: NA; V gene: TRBV5-1; CDR3 protein: ASSPSTVAQETQY
J gene: TRBJ1-4; D gene: NA; V gene: TRBV5-4; CDR3 protein: ASSESWGLDEKLF
J gene: TRBJ2-7; D gene: NA; V gene: TRBV2; CDR3 protein: ACGAMSYEQY
J gene: TRBJ2-1; D gene: TRBD2; V gene: TRBV19; CDR3 protein: ASSTVAGGDEQF